A selection of T cell receptor beta chains follows, all from one sample in a study of T cells in Graves' hyperthyroidism and ophthalmopathy. A single record per CDR3 protein comes from TCRdb applying MiXCR to the multiplex PCR reads. The data hold 200,000 to 300,000 distinct CDR3 sequences, with roughly 15% observed a single time. Material for sequencing was blood. The receptors derive from a woman between 18 and 29 years old with Graves' ophthalmopathy. Each CDR3 is given with its conserved first and last residue. The D gene is left open where the match is weak. Clone size is not always given. Where it is, it says once, few, many or a class for expanded clones.

clone size: many
V gene: TRBV14
J gene: TRBJ2-3
D gene: -
CDR3 DNA: TGTGCCAGCAGCCAGACGAGGGGGGAGGGCACAGATACGCAGTATTTT
CDR3 protein: CASSQTRGEGTDTQYF

clone size: many
V gene: TRBV12-3/TRBV12-4
J gene: TRBJ1-5
D gene: TRBD1
CDR3 DNA: TGTGCCAGCAGTTTGGACAGGGGAGAGGGTCAGCCCCAGCATTTT
CDR3 protein: CASSLDRGEGQPQHF

clone size: many
V gene: TRBV5-1
J gene: TRBJ2-7
D gene: TRBD1
CDR3 DNA: TGCGCCAGCAGCTTGGAAAGGGACAGTTCCTTAAACTCCTACGAGCAGTACTTC
CDR3 protein: CASSLERDSSLNSYEQYF

clone size: many
V gene: TRBV19
J gene: TRBJ1-1
D gene: -
CDR3 DNA: TGTGCCAGTAGTTTTTCCGGGACGGGGAACACTGAAGCTTTCTTT
CDR3 protein: CASSFSGTGNTEAFF

clone size: -
V gene: TRBV6-2/TRBV6-3
J gene: TRBJ2-7
D gene: -
CDR3 DNA: TGTGCCAGCAGCTTGAGGACTATTGGGGCCTACGAGCAGTACTTC
CDR3 protein: CASSLRTIGAYEQYF

clone size: many
V gene: TRBV28
J gene: TRBJ2-7
D gene: -
CDR3 DNA: TGTGCCAGCAGTTTAAGGGGGGTAGGACCTACGGAGCAGTACTTC
CDR3 protein: CASSLRGVGPTEQYF

clone size: many
V gene: TRBV5-8
J gene: TRBJ2-7
D gene: -
CDR3 DNA: TGTGCCAGCAGCTTAGTGCCTTCACGAGAGCAGTACTTC
CDR3 protein: CASSLVPSREQYF

clone size: many
V gene: TRBV7-9
J gene: TRBJ1-1
D gene: -
CDR3 DNA: TGTGCCAGCAGCTTAACCGAGGGGGGATTCACTGAAGCTTTCTTT
CDR3 protein: CASSLTEGGFTEAFF

clone size: -
V gene: TRBV18
J gene: TRBJ1-2
D gene: -
CDR3 DNA: TGTGCCAGCTCACGTGTCCTGCCCGATGGCTACACCTTC
CDR3 protein: CASSRVLPDGYTF

clone size: many
V gene: TRBV24-1
J gene: TRBJ2-1
D gene: TRBD2
CDR3 DNA: TGTGCCACCCTTGGGGGGGACAATGAGCAGTTCTTC
CDR3 protein: CATLGGDNEQFF

clone size: many
V gene: TRBV28
J gene: TRBJ2-7
D gene: -
CDR3 DNA: TGTGCCAGCACCACTAGGAACTACGAGCAGTACTTC
CDR3 protein: CASTTRNYEQYF

clone size: many
V gene: TRBV6-2/TRBV6-3
J gene: TRBJ1-1
D gene: -
CDR3 DNA: TGTGCCAGCATCCAGGGGATAGGCACTGAAGCTTTCTTT
CDR3 protein: CASIQGIGTEAFF

clone size: many
V gene: TRBV3-1
J gene: TRBJ1-1
D gene: -
CDR3 DNA: TGTGCCAGCAGCCCTACCGGGGTAAGATGGACTGAAGCTTTCTTT
CDR3 protein: CASSPTGVRWTEAFF

clone size: -
V gene: TRBV7-9
J gene: TRBJ2-1
D gene: TRBD2
CDR3 DNA: TGTGCCAGCAGCTTAGGGGATAGCGGGAGTTTGGAGCAGTTCTTC
CDR3 protein: CASSLGDSGSLEQFF

clone size: many
V gene: TRBV7-9
J gene: TRBJ2-3
D gene: -
CDR3 DNA: TGTGCCAGCAGCGGAACGTCAAGTGAGACGCAGTATTTT
CDR3 protein: CASSGTSSETQYF

clone size: many
V gene: TRBV27
J gene: TRBJ2-7
D gene: TRBD2
CDR3 DNA: TGTGCCAGCACCAAGACTAGCGCGGGCTCCTACGAGCAGTACTTC
CDR3 protein: CASTKTSAGSYEQYF

clone size: -
V gene: TRBV28
J gene: TRBJ1-1
D gene: -
CDR3 DNA: TGTGCCAGCACCACAAATTGGGGACACTTGAACACTGAAGCTTTCTTT
CDR3 protein: CASTTNWGHLNTEAFF

clone size: -
V gene: TRBV7-3
J gene: TRBJ2-3
D gene: TRBD2
CDR3 DNA: TGTGCCAGCAGCCCCCGACCCGGGACTAGCAACACAGATACGCAGTATTTT
CDR3 protein: CASSPRPGTSNTDTQYF

clone size: many
V gene: TRBV11-2
J gene: TRBJ2-7
D gene: -
CDR3 DNA: TGTGCCAGCACCAACAGTCGGGCAGGGGTCGAGCAGTACTTC
CDR3 protein: CASTNSRAGVEQYF

clone size: many
V gene: TRBV27
J gene: TRBJ1-1
D gene: -
CDR3 DNA: TGTGCCAGCAGGCTGACAGGAGTGAACACTGAAGCTTTCTTT
CDR3 protein: CASRLTGVNTEAFF

clone size: many
V gene: TRBV11-3
J gene: TRBJ2-7
D gene: TRBD2
CDR3 DNA: TGTGCCAGCAGCCCAACGACTAGCGGGAGCCATTACGAGCAGTACTTC
CDR3 protein: CASSPTTSGSHYEQYF

clone size: many
V gene: TRBV30
J gene: TRBJ1-6
D gene: -
CDR3 DNA: TGTGCCCTACGAACGGACGGCAGCTCCTATAATTCACCCCTCCACTTT
CDR3 protein: CALRTDGSSYNSPLHF

clone size: many
V gene: TRBV12-3/TRBV12-4
J gene: TRBJ2-7
D gene: TRBD1
CDR3 DNA: TGTGCCAGCAGTTTAAGGGACAGGGGGACCTACGAGCAGTACTTC
CDR3 protein: CASSLRDRGTYEQYF

clone size: -
V gene: TRBV19
J gene: TRBJ1-1
D gene: -
CDR3 DNA: TGTGCCACCGTCGGGCCCACTGAAGCTTTCTTT
CDR3 protein: CATVGPTEAFF

clone size: many
V gene: TRBV2
J gene: TRBJ2-1
D gene: TRBD2
CDR3 DNA: TGTGCCAGCACCAGAAGGCTAGCGGGGTACTACAATGAGCAGTTCTTC
CDR3 protein: CASTRRLAGYYNEQFF

clone size: many
V gene: TRBV9
J gene: TRBJ2-3
D gene: -
CDR3 DNA: TGTGCCAGCAGCCCGAATCCTAGCACAGATACGCAGTATTTT
CDR3 protein: CASSPNPSTDTQYF

clone size: many
V gene: TRBV11-2
J gene: TRBJ1-1
D gene: TRBD1
CDR3 DNA: TGTGCCAGCAGCTTCGACCTCCGGGACAGGGGCCCTATGAACACTGAAGCTTTCTTT
CDR3 protein: CASSFDLRDRGPMNTEAFF

clone size: many
V gene: TRBV3-1
J gene: TRBJ2-1
D gene: TRBD2
CDR3 DNA: TGTGCCAGCAGCCATCTCCTGACTAGCGGGAATGTCAATGAGCAGTTCTTC
CDR3 protein: CASSHLLTSGNVNEQFF

clone size: many
V gene: TRBV3-1
J gene: TRBJ2-2
D gene: -
CDR3 DNA: TGTGCCAGCAGCAACGAGGCAGGGGTCAACACCGGGGAGCTGTTTTTT
CDR3 protein: CASSNEAGVNTGELFF

clone size: -
V gene: TRBV2
J gene: TRBJ2-1
D gene: -
CDR3 DNA: TGTGCCAGCAGGGGAGTGGGGACCCAGGGCAATGAGCAGTTCTTC
CDR3 protein: CASRGVGTQGNEQFF

clone size: many
V gene: TRBV20-1
J gene: TRBJ1-1
D gene: -
CDR3 DNA: TGCAGTGCTAGAGATGGGCAGGTCGCTTTCTTT
CDR3 protein: CSARDGQVAFF

clone size: -
V gene: TRBV5-1
J gene: TRBJ1-3
D gene: TRBD1
CDR3 DNA: TGCGCCAGCAGCTCCCCGGGACAGGGCACCAACACCATATATTTT
CDR3 protein: CASSSPGQGTNTIYF

clone size: many
V gene: TRBV3-1
J gene: TRBJ2-2
D gene: -
CDR3 DNA: TGTGCCAGCAGCCACCGTACCGGGGAGCTGTTTTTT
CDR3 protein: CASSHRTGELFF

clone size: many
V gene: TRBV28
J gene: TRBJ1-2
D gene: -
CDR3 DNA: TGTGCCAGCAGTTTTCGGCCAGGGGCGAATGGCTACACCTTC
CDR3 protein: CASSFRPGANGYTF

clone size: many
V gene: TRBV7-3
J gene: TRBJ1-1
D gene: -
CDR3 DNA: TGTGCCAGCAGCGCCCGGACAGACACTGAAGCTTTCTTT
CDR3 protein: CASSARTDTEAFF

clone size: many
V gene: TRBV3-1
J gene: TRBJ2-7
D gene: -
CDR3 DNA: TGTGCCAGCAGCGACTATACCGGGACCGGCAGCTCCTACGAGCAGTACTTC
CDR3 protein: CASSDYTGTGSSYEQYF

clone size: -
V gene: TRBV3-2
J gene: TRBJ1-5
D gene: -
CDR3 DNA: TGTGCCAGCAGCCAAAAAGGGGGACTCTGGAGCAATCAGCCCCAGCATTTT
CDR3 protein: CASSQKGGLWSNQPQHF

clone size: many
V gene: TRBV28
J gene: TRBJ1-2
D gene: -
CDR3 DNA: TGTGCAGGGGGTAATTTTAGTGGCTACACCTTC
CDR3 protein: CAGGNFSGYTF

clone size: many
V gene: TRBV7-2
J gene: TRBJ2-7
D gene: TRBD2
CDR3 DNA: TGTGCCAGCAGCCGACTAGCGGGGCGACCCTACGAGCAGTACTTC
CDR3 protein: CASSRLAGRPYEQYF

clone size: many
V gene: TRBV7-9
J gene: TRBJ2-3
D gene: -
CDR3 DNA: TGTGCCAGCAGCTTAGCCCCCGATACGCAGTATTTT
CDR3 protein: CASSLAPDTQYF

clone size: many
V gene: TRBV5-1
J gene: TRBJ2-2
D gene: -
CDR3 DNA: TGCGCCAGCAGCTCAGGGGCCGGGGAGCTGTTTTTT
CDR3 protein: CASSSGAGELFF

clone size: few
V gene: TRBV9
J gene: TRBJ2-3
D gene: TRBD2
CDR3 DNA: TGTGCCAGCAGCGGGGTGGGGGGGCCTAGCGGGGGTACGCAGTATTTT
CDR3 protein: CASSGVGGPSGGTQYF

clone size: many
V gene: TRBV6-2/TRBV6-3
J gene: TRBJ2-1
D gene: -
CDR3 DNA: TGTGCCAGCAGTTCCGACACGGTGGATGAGCAGTTCTTC
CDR3 protein: CASSSDTVDEQFF

clone size: many
V gene: TRBV2
J gene: TRBJ1-3
D gene: -
CDR3 DNA: TGTGCCAGCACTCTAGACAGTCGGACTGGAAACACCATATATTTT
CDR3 protein: CASTLDSRTGNTIYF

clone size: few
V gene: TRBV29-1
J gene: TRBJ1-1
D gene: -
CDR3 DNA: TGCGGCGTGGACAGACCGAACACTGAAGCTTTCTTT
CDR3 protein: CGVDRPNTEAFF

clone size: -
V gene: TRBV11-2
J gene: TRBJ2-5
D gene: -
CDR3 DNA: TGTGCCAGCAGCACGATCGACTTAGAGACCCAGTACTTC
CDR3 protein: CASSTIDLETQYF

clone size: -
V gene: TRBV10-3
J gene: TRBJ2-6
D gene: -
CDR3 DNA: TGTGCCATCAGTGTTCAAGGGTCGGGGGCCAACGTCCTGACTTTC
CDR3 protein: CAISVQGSGANVLTF

clone size: many
V gene: TRBV5-6
J gene: TRBJ1-3
D gene: -
CDR3 DNA: TGTGCCAGCAGCGACCCCAGGGTACCTCTCCACATCTCTGGAAACACCATATATTTT
CDR3 protein: CASSDPRVPLHISGNTIYF

clone size: many
V gene: TRBV28
J gene: TRBJ2-1
D gene: -
CDR3 DNA: TGTGCCAGCAGTTTGGGGGGCGGCGTCCAGTTCTTC
CDR3 protein: CASSLGGGVQFF

clone size: -
V gene: TRBV2
J gene: TRBJ2-2
D gene: TRBD2
CDR3 DNA: TGTGCCAGCAGTGACCTAGCGGGAGCCCCGAACACCGGGGAGCTGTTTTTT
CDR3 protein: CASSDLAGAPNTGELFF

clone size: many
V gene: TRBV12-3/TRBV12-4
J gene: TRBJ2-5
D gene: -
CDR3 DNA: TGTGCCAGCAGCAAACTCGCAGCACAAGAGACCCAGTACTTC
CDR3 protein: CASSKLAAQETQYF

clone size: many
V gene: TRBV14
J gene: TRBJ2-5
D gene: -
CDR3 DNA: TGTGCCAGCAGCCAAGATTGGGTAGAGACCCAGTACTTC
CDR3 protein: CASSQDWVETQYF

clone size: many
V gene: TRBV4-1
J gene: TRBJ1-1
D gene: -
CDR3 DNA: TGCGCCAGCAGCCAAGAGAGGGCAGCGAACACTGAAGCTTTCTTT
CDR3 protein: CASSQERAANTEAFF

clone size: once
V gene: TRBV2
J gene: TRBJ1-5
D gene: -
CDR3 DNA: TGTGCCAGCAGTACTCGACAAAACGGGGGGCAGCCCCAGCATTTT
CDR3 protein: CASSTRQNGGQPQHF

clone size: many
V gene: TRBV15
J gene: TRBJ1-4
D gene: -
CDR3 DNA: TGTGCCACCAGCAGAGATGCGTCGGGGAGCACCGAAAAACTGTTTTTT
CDR3 protein: CATSRDASGSTEKLFF

clone size: many
V gene: TRBV6-1
J gene: TRBJ2-1
D gene: TRBD2
CDR3 DNA: TGTGCCAGCAGTGCCTATGGGACTAGCGGGGGGTACAATGAGCAGTTCTTC
CDR3 protein: CASSAYGTSGGYNEQFF

clone size: many
V gene: TRBV7-9
J gene: TRBJ2-1
D gene: TRBD2
CDR3 DNA: TGTGCCAGCAGCTCGCCTTGGGGGACTAGCGGGAGAACCCTATGGAATGAGCAGTTCTTC
CDR3 protein: CASSSPWGTSGRTLWNEQFF

clone size: -
V gene: TRBV20-1
J gene: TRBJ1-3
D gene: TRBD1
CDR3 DNA: TGCAGTGCTAGCGACAGGGTCTCTGGAAACACCATATATTTT
CDR3 protein: CSASDRVSGNTIYF

clone size: many
V gene: TRBV7-2
J gene: TRBJ2-1
D gene: TRBD2
CDR3 DNA: TGTGCCAGCAGCTCAAAGCGGGGACTAGCGGGGGCCTACAATGAGCAGTTCTTC
CDR3 protein: CASSSKRGLAGAYNEQFF

clone size: few
V gene: TRBV3-1
J gene: TRBJ2-1
D gene: TRBD1
CDR3 DNA: TGTGCCAGCAGCAGTCGGACAGGGGGCATGACCTACAATGAGCAGTTCTTC
CDR3 protein: CASSSRTGGMTYNEQFF